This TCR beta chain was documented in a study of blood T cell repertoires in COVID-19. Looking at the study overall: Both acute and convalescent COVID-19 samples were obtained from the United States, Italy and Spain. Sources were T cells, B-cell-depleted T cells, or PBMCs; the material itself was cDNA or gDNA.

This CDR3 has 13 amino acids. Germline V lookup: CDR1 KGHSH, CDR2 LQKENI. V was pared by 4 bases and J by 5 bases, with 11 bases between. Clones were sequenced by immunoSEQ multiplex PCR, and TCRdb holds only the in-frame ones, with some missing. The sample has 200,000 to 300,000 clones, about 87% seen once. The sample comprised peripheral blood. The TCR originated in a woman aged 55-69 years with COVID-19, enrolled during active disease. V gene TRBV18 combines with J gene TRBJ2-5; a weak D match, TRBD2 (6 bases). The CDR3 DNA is TGTGCCAGCTCACGACTAGGGTCGGAGACCCAGTACTTC. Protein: CASSRLGSETQYF. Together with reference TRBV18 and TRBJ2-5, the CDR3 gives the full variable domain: NAGVMQNPRHLVRRRGQEARLRCSPMKGHSHVYWYRQLPEEGLKFMVYLQKENIIDESGMPKERFSAEFPKEGPSILRIQQVVRGDSAAYFCASSRLGSETQYFGPGTRLLVL.